This TCR beta chain comes out of a study of blood T cells in healthy people across ages. Findings and limits, study-wide: The fall in TCR beta diversity per million T cells was roughly linear with age.

With a J-beta primer mix and a sample-barcoded 5' primer, a second PCR ran roughly 7 to 11 cycles. One entry per CDR3 protein, called by TCRdb with MiXCR from the 5' RACE reads. The sample includes hundreds of thousands of distinct CDR3 sequences, over 20% of them seen just once. The CDR3 is made up of 15 amino acids. Per germline, CDR1 GTSNPN and CDR2 SVGIG (reference sequence). The germline V and J ends were trimmed by 0 bases and 1 base, with 11 bases remaining between them. This clonotype was detected a few times. Antigen unknown. The TCR sequence derives from a man between 65 and 85 years old in good health. The sequencing input was blood. The chain recombines TRBV30 with TRBJ2-3, with D perhaps being TRBD1 or TRBD2 (5 bases each). The CDR3 region has the DNA TGTGCCTGGAGTGTAGGGGAGTTGGGCACAGATACGCAGTATTTT. Residues: CAWSVGELGTDTQYF.